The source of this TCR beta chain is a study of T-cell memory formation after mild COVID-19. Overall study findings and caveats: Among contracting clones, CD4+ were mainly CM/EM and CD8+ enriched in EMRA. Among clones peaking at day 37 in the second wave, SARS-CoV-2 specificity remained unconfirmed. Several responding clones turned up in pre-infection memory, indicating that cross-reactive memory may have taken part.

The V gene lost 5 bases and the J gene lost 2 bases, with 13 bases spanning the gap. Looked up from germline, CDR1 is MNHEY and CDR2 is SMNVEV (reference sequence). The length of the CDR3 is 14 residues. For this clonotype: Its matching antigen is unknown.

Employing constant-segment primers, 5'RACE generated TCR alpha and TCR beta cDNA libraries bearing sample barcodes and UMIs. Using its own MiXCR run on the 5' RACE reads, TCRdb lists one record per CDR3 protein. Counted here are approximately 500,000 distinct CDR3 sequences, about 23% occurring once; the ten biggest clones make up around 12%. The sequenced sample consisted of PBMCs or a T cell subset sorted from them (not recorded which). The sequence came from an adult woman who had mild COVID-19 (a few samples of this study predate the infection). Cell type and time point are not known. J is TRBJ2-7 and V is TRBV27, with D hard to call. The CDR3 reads CASSAQTAAYEQYF. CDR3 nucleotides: TGTGCCAGCAGTGCTCAGACGGCAGCCTACGAGCAGTACTTC.